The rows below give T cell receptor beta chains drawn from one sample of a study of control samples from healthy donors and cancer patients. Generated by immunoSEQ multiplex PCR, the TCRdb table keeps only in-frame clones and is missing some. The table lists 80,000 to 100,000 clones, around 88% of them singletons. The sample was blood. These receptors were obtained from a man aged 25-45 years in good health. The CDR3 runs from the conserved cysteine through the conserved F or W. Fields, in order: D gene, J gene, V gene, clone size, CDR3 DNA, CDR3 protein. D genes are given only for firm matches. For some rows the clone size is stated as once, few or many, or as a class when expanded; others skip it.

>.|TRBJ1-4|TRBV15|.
TGTGCCACCAGCGGAGACGGTGCAACTAATGAAAAACTGTTTTTT
CATSGDGATNEKLFF
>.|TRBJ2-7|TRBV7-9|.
TGTGCCAGCAGCTTTTATCCCTACGAGCAGTACTTC
CASSFYPYEQYF
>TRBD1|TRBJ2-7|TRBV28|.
TGTGCCAGCAGTTTAGGGGGACAGATACCCCAGCAGTACTTC
CASSLGGQIPQQYF
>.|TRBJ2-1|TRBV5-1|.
TGCGCCAGCAGCTTGGGGAAAACTTACAATGAGCAGTTCTTC
CASSLGKTYNEQFF
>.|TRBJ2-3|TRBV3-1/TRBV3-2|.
TGTGCCAGCAGTTCGACTATCACAGATACGCAGTATTTT
CASSSTITDTQYF
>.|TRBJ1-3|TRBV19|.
TGTGCCAGTAGTAAATTTCAGCGAAACTCTGGAAACACCATATATTTT
CASSKFQRNSGNTIYF
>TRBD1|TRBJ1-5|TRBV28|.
TGTGCCAGCAGTTTATGGAACAGGGGTCGTAACCAGCCCCAGCATTTT
CASSLWNRGRNQPQHF
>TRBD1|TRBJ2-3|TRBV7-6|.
TGTGCCAGCAGCGTAAAACAGGGGAGCGGCACAGATACGCAGTATTTT
CASSVKQGSGTDTQYF
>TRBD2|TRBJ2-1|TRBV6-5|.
TGTGCCAGCAGCAAGCGGGAGGGCTCCTACAATGAGCAGTTCTTC
CASSKREGSYNEQFF
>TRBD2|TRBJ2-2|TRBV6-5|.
TGTGCCAGCAGGTCGGGAGGGGGACTCGCCGGGGAGCTGTTTTTT
CASRSGGGLAGELFF
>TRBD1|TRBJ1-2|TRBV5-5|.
TGTGCCAGCAGCTTGGCGAGGGGGCCTGGCTACACCTTC
CASSLARGPGYTF
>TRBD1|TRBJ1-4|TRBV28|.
TGTGCCAGCAGTTCTTACGAGGGGGCGCTTGGGGAAAAACTGTTTTTT
CASSSYEGALGEKLFF
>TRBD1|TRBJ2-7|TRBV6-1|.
TGTGCCAGCAGTGAAGGCCCGAAACAGGGGGAAGGCTACGAGCAGTACTTC
CASSEGPKQGEGYEQYF
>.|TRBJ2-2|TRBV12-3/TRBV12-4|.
TGTGCCAGCAGTTTAACGAGGGAGCTGTTTTTT
CASSLTRELFF
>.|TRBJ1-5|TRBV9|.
TGTGCCAGCAGCGTAGAAGGCCATAGCAATCAGCCCCAGCATTTT
CASSVEGHSNQPQHF
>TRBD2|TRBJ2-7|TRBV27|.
TGTGCCAGCAGTTTCTTAGGACTAGCGGGTTACGAGCAGTACTTC
CASSFLGLAGYEQYF
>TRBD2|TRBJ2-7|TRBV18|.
TGTGCCAGCTCACCAACACGTAGCGGGAAGGCCTACGAGCAGTACTTC
CASSPTRSGKAYEQYF
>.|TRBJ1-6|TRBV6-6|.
TGTGCCAGCAGACTATCGGGGGCAGAGAATTCACCCCTCCACTTT
CASRLSGAENSPLHF
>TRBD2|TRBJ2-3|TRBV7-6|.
TGTGCCAGCAGCTTAGGGCGGCTAGCGGGAGAGACAGATACGCAGTATTTT
CASSLGRLAGETDTQYF
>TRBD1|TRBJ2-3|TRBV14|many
TGTGCCAGCAGCCCCGGACAGGGGGGGTCAGATACGCAGTATTTT
CASSPGQGGSDTQYF
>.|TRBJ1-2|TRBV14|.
TGTGCCAGCAGCCAATTGGGACAAATTAACTATGGCTACACCTTC
CASSQLGQINYGYTF
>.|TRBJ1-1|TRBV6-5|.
TGTGCCAGCAGGACACATCCCACTGAAGCTTTCTTT
CASRTHPTEAFF
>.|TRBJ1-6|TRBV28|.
TGTGCCAGCAAGATCCGGGACCATTATAATTCACCCCTCCACTTT
CASKIRDHYNSPLHF
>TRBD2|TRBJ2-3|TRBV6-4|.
TGTGCCAGCAGTGACGGTAGCGGGAGCACAGATACGCAGTATTTT
CASSDGSGSTDTQYF
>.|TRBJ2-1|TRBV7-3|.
TGTGCCAGCAGCTTACGAATGGATCACAATGAGCAGTTCTTC
CASSLRMDHNEQFF
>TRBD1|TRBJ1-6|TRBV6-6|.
TGTGCCAGCAGCCGAGGACAGGGTACTTCACCCCTCCACTTT
CASSRGQGTSPLHF
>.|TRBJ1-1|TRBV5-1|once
TGCGCCAGCAGCTTGGAGGAGATGAACACTGAAGCTTTCTTT
CASSLEEMNTEAFF
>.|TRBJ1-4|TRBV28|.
TGTGCCAGCAGTTTAGGGCAGGTTGTTAATGAAAAACTGTTTTTT
CASSLGQVVNEKLFF
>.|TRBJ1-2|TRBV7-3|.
TGTGCCAGCAGCTTAGCCAGGTTGGATGGCTACACCTTC
CASSLARLDGYTF
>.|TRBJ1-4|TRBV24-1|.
TGTGCCACCAGTGATCTCCGGACTCAGGGTGAAAAACTGTTTTTT
CATSDLRTQGEKLFF
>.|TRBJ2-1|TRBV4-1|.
TGCGCCAGCAGCCAAGTCGTTCGCTCCTACAATGAGCAGTTCTTC
CASSQVVRSYNEQFF
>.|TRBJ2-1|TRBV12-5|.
TGTGCTAGTGGTTTTTCGTACAATGAGCAGTTCTTC
CASGFSYNEQFF
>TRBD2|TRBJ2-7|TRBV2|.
TGTGCCAGCAGTGAGGGGCGGGAGATCTCCTACGAGCAGTACTTC
CASSEGREISYEQYF